A selection of T cell receptor beta chains follows, all from one sample in a study of molecular identifiers for immune sequencing clone quantification. MiXCR, run by TCRdb on the PCR reads, gives a single entry per CDR3 protein. This sample has about 640,000 distinct CDR3 sequences; about 20% occur once, and the top ten carry roughly 0.83%. Input material: naive CD8+ T cells from blood, with Jurkat cell RNA spiked in. Every receptor here comes from a human donor in good health. Some libraries in this study had Jurkat cell RNA spiked in. Each CDR3 is given with its conserved first and last residue. D genes are given only for firm matches. The listing skips clone size in some rows; elsewhere it reads once, few, many or a size class.

j_gene,abundance,d_gene,v_gene,CDR3nt,CDR3aa
TRBJ1-2,many,NA,TRBV29-1,TGCAGCGTTGACACCTTGCTGGATGGCTACACCTTC,CSVDTLLDGYTF
TRBJ2-1,once,NA,TRBV27,TGTGCCAGCAGTTTAGGAGAGAGTTATGAGCAGTTCTTC,CASSLGESYEQFF
TRBJ2-7,NA,TRBD1,TRBV11-2,TGTGCCAGCAGCTTTTACCGGGACAGGGGCTACGAGCAGTACTTC,CASSFYRDRGYEQYF
TRBJ2-7,many,TRBD1,TRBV20-1,TGCAGTCACTTTAGAAAGGACAGGGCTTCCTACGAGCAGTACTTC,CSHFRKDRASYEQYF
TRBJ1-4,NA,NA,TRBV6-1,TGTGCCAGCAGTGAATCGACCCTGAGGGCAGGGGAATTTAATGAAAAACTGTTTTTT,CASSESTLRAGEFNEKLFF
TRBJ2-3,few,TRBD2,TRBV7-9,TGTGCCAGCAGCTTTCCTAGCGGGGGGGTAGATACGCAGTATTTT,CASSFPSGGVDTQYF
TRBJ2-7,NA,NA,TRBV12-3/TRBV12-4,TGTGCCAGCAGCAGTTTTGTATCCGGGCAGGGCGGCGCGCAGTACTTC,CASSSFVSGQGGAQYF
TRBJ1-2,few,NA,TRBV12-3/TRBV12-4,TGTGCCAGCAGGACTGCTCCGACCCAGGCGAAACCATATGGCTACACCTTC,CASRTAPTQAKPYGYTF
TRBJ1-6,few,NA,TRBV27,TGTGCCAGCAGTTTAAGCAGGGCCAATTCACCCCTCCACTTT,CASSLSRANSPLHF
TRBJ1-1,many,NA,TRBV12-3/TRBV12-4,TGTGCCAGCACCGCCCCGGGTCTTGAAGCTTTCTTT,CASTAPGLEAFF
TRBJ1-1,many,NA,TRBV5-5,TGTGCCAGCAGCTTAAGGGTCCCACCGGCGTTGTTGGAAGCTTTCTTT,CASSLRVPPALLEAFF
TRBJ2-7,many,NA,TRBV9,TGTGCCAGCAGCCCCGGGGGTAGCGGATCCTACGAGCAGTACTTC,CASSPGGSGSYEQYF
TRBJ2-2,few,TRBD1,TRBV11-2,TGTGCCAGCAGCTTAGTTAACAGGGGGGCCGGGGAGCTGTTTTTT,CASSLVNRGAGELFF
TRBJ2-1,few,TRBD2,TRBV4-3,TGCGCCAGCAGCCAAGATGGGACTAGAGCCTACAATGAGCAGTTCTTC,CASSQDGTRAYNEQFF
TRBJ2-3,many,NA,TRBV12-3/TRBV12-4,TGTGCCAGCAGTTTACCGCGAAGACACCTCATTAGACCGGATACGCAGTATTTT,CASSLPRRHLIRPDTQYF